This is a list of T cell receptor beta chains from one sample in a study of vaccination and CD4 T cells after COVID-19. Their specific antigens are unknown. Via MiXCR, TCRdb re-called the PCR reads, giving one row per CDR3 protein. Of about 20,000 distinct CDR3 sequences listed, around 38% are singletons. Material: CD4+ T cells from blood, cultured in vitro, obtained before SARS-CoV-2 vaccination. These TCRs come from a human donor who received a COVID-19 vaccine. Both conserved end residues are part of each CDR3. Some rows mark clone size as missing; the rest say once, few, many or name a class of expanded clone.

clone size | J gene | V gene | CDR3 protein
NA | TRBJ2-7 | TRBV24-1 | CATALGGGEQYF
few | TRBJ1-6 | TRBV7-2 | CASSLSPRYNSPLHF
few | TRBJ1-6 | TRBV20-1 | CSARDPRRGTNSPLHF
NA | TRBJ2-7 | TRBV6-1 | CASSERYEQYF
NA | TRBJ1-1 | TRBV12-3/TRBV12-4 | CASSLQGNTEAFF
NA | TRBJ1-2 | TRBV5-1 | CASSLEPTTNYGYTF
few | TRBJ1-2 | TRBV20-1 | CSVLTGDSYGYTF
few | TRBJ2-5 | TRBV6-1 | CASLLTRETQYF
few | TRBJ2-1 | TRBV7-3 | CASSLGGGASSGEQFF
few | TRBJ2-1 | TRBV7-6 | CASSQPGRNNEQFF
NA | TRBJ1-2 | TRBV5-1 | CASSLGTALYGYTF
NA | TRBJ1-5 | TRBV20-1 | CSARAQGVQPQHF
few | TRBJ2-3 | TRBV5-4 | CASSLDSTTDTQYF
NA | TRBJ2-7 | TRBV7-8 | CASSFVNPRDYEQYF
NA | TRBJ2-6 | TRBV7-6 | CASSRRDRGEIGANVLTF
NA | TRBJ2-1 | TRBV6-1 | CATLFPNEQFF
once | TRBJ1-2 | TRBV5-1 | CASSLVSGRGNYGYTF
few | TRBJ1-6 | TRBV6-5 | CASSYGTGDSPLHF
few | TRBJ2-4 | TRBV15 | CATSRQGRNIQYF
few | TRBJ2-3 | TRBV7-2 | CASSLNRPSDTQYF
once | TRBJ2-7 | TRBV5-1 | CASSWTVSSYEQYF
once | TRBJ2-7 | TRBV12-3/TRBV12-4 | CASSFRQGTYEQYF
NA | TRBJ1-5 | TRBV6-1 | CASRKTELNSNQPQHF